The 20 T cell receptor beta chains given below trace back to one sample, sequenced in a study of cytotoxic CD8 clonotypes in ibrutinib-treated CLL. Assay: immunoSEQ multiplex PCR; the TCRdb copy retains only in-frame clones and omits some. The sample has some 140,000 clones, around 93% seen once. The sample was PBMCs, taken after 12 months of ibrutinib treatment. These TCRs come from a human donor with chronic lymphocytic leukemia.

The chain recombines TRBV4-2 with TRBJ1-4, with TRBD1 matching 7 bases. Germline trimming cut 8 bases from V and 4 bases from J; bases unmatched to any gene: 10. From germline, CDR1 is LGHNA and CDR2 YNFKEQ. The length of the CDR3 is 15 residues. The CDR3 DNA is TGTGCCAGCTGGGGCTTCGACAGGGTTAATGAAAAACTGTTTTTT. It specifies CASWGFDRVNEKLFF.

CDR3 in DNA: TGTGCCAGCAGCCCCGGGGCTTTCTACGAGCAGTACTTC. This gives the protein CASSPGAFYEQYF. The rearrangement uses TRBV7-6 and TRBJ2-7; D is perhaps TRBD1 or TRBD2 (5 bases each). The CDR3 covers 13 residues. V lost 5 bases and J 3 bases, leaving 11 bases between the germline ends. Per the germline V gene, CDR1 is SGHVS and CDR2 is FNYEAQ. Complete variable domain (other parts from reference TRBV7-6 and TRBJ2-7): GAGVSQSPRYKVTKRGQDVALRCDPISGHVSLYWYRQALGQGPEFLTYFNYEAQQDKSGLPNDRFSAERPEGSISTLTIQRTEQRDSAMYRCASSPGAFYEQYFGPGTRLTVT.

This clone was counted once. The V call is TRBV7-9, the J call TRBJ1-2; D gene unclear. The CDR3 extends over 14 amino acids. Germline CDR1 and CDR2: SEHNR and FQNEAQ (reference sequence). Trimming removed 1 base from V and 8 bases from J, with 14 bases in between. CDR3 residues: CASSLVYQMDGYTF. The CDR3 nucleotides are TGTGCCAGCAGCTTAGTGTATCAGATGGACGGCTACACCTTC.

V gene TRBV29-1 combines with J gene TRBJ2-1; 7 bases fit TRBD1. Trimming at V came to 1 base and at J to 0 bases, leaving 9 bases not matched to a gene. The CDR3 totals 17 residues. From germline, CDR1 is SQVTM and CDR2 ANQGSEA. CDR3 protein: CSVEGSQGDSSYNEQFF. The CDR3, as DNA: TGCAGCGTTGAAGGGAGTCAGGGGGATAGCTCCTACAATGAGCAGTTCTTC.

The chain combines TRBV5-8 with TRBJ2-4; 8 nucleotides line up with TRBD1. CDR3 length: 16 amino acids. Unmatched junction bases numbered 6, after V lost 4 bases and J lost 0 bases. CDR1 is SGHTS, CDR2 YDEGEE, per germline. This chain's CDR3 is CASSTGQGLAKNIQYF. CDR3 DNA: TGTGCCAGCAGCACCGGACAGGGACTAGCCAAAAACATTCAGTACTTC.

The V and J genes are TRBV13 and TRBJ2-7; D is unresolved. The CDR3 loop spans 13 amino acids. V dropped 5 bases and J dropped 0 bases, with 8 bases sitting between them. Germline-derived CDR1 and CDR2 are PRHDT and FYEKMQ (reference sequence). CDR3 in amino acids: CASSGQPSYEQYF. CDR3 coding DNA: TGTGCCAGCAGCGGGCAGCCCTCCTACGAGCAGTACTTC.

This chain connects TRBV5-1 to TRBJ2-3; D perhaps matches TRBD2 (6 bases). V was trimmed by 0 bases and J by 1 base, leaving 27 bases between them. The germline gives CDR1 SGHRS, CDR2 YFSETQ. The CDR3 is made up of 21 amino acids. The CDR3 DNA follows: TGCGCCAGCAGCTTGGACTTTGAGGCCGGCGGGGTGTTTTCGGGCACAGATACGCAGTATTTT. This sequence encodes CASSLDFEAGGVFSGTDTQYF.

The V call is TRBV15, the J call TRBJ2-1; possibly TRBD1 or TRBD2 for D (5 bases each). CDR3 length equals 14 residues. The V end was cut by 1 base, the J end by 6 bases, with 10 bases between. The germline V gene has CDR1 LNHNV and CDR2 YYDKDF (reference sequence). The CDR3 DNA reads TGTGCCACCAGCAGAGTAGGGACGGTCAATGAGCAGTTCTTC. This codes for CATSRVGTVNEQFF. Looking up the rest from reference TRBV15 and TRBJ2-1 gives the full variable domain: DAMVIQNPRYQVTQFGKPVTLSCSQTLNHNVMYWYQQKSSQAPKLLFHYYDKDFNNEADTPDNFQSRRPNTSFCFLDIRSPGLGDTAMYLCATSRVGTVNEQFFGPGTRLTVL.

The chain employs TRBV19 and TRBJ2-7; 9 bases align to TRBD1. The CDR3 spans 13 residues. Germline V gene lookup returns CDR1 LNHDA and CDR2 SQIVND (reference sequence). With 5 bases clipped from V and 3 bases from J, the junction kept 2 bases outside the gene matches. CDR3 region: CASSVGQGYEQYF. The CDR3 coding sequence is TGTGCCAGTAGTGTGGGACAGGGCTACGAGCAGTACTTC.

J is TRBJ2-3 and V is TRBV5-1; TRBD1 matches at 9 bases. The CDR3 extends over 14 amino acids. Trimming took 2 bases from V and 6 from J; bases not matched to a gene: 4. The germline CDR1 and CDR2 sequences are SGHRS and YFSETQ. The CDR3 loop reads CASSLQGAGDTQYF. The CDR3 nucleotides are TGCGCCAGCAGCTTACAGGGGGCTGGCGATACGCAGTATTTT.

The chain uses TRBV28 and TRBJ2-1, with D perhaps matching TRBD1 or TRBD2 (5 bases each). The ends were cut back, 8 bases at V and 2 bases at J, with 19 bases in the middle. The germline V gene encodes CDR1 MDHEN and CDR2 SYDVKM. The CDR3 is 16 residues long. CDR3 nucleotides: TGTGCCAGCCGGGGTCCTCAGGGCCCGACCTACAATGAGCAGTTCTTC. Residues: CASRGPQGPTYNEQFF.

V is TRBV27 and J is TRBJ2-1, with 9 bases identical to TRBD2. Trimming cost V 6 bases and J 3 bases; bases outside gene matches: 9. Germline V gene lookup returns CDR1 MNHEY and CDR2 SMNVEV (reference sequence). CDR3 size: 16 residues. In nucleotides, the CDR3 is TGTGCCAGCAGACTCGCGGGGGGGGCTGGCTACAATGAGCAGTTCTTC. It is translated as CASRLAGGAGYNEQFF.

The CDR3 is CASSPPVGSGEDTQYF. The CDR3 DNA follows: TGTGCCAGCAGTCCCCCAGTGGGTAGCGGAGAAGATACGCAGTATTTT. The V and J genes are TRBV28 and TRBJ2-3; tentative D call: TRBD2 (6 bases). V lost 5 bases, J lost 5 bases, and 20 bases lay in between. Per the germline V gene, CDR1 is MDHEN and CDR2 is SYDVKM. The length of the CDR3 is 16 residues.

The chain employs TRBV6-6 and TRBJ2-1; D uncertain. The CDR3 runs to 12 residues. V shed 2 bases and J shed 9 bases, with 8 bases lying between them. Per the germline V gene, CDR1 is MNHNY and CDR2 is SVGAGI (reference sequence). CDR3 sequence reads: CASSYSLSEQFF. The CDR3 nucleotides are TGTGCCAGCAGTTACAGTTTGAGTGAGCAGTTCTTC.

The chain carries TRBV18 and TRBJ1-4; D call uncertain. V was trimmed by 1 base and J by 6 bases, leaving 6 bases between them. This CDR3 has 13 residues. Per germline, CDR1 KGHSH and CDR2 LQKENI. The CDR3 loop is CASSPRFDEKLFF. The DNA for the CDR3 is TGTGCCAGCTCACCACGGTTTGATGAAAAACTGTTTTTT.

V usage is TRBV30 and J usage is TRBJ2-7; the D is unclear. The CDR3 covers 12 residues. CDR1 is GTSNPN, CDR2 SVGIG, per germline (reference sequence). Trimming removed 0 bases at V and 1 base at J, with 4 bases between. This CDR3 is CAWSVRSYEQYF. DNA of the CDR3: TGTGCCTGGAGTGTTCGGTCCTACGAGCAGTACTTC.

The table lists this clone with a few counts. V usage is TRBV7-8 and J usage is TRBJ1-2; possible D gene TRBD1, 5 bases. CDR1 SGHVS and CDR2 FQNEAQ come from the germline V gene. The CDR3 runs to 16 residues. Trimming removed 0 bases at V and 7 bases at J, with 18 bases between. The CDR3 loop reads CASSLAVSGLRGGYTF. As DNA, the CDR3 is TGTGCCAGCAGCTTAGCCGTATCGGGGCTAAGGGGTGGCTACACCTTC.

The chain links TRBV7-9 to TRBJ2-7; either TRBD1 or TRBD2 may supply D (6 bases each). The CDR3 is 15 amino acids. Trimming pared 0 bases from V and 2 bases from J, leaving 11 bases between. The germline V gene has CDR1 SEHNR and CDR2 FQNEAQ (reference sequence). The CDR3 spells CASSLAEGVAYEQYF. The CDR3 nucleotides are TGTGCCAGCAGCTTAGCGGAGGGGGTGGCCTACGAGCAGTACTTC.

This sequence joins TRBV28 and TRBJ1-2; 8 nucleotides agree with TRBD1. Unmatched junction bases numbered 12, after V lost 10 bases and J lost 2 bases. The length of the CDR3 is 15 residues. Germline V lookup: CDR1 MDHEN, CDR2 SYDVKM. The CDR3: CATYLDREGNYGYTF. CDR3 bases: TGTGCCACGTACCTGGACAGGGAGGGCAACTATGGCTACACCTTC.

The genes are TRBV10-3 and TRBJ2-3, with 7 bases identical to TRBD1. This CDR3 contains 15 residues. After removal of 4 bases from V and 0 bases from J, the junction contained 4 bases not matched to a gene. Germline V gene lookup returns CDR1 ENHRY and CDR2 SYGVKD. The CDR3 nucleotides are TGTGCCATCAGTGGGGACAGAACTAGCACAGATACGCAGTATTTT. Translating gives CAISGDRTSTDTQYF.